The next 30 T cell receptor beta chains were all read from a single sample in a study of metastatic and nonmetastatic thyroid tumors. Treatment of any kind had been given to no patient before thyroid surgery. With MiXCR, TCRdb called clones anew from the PCR reads. The data contain over 15,000 clones, under 15% of them singletons. The specimen was tumor tissue. The receptors were gathered from a female donor with papillary thyroid cancer or a benign thyroid nodule (not recorded which). Some clones in this sample may be carry-over from other donors' samples.

On this clone: A junction end diverges from the germline sequence, so it may reflect a read error. The V and J genes are TRBV6-5 and TRBJ2-1; 11 nucleotides match TRBD2. There are 17 residues in the CDR3. Germline V gene sequence: CDR1 MNHEY, CDR2 SVGAGI. CDR3 DNA: TGTGCCAGCATTTACTCTGGACTAGCGGGCTCCTACAATGAGCAGTTCTTC. Protein: CASIYSGLAGSYNEQFF.

This clone was counted many times. The gene calls are TRBV7-2 and TRBJ2-7; 9 bases are shared with TRBD1. The J segment lost 5 bases and the V segment lost 7 bases, leaving 12 bases of the junction unmatched. This CDR3 has 15 residues. Germline V CDR1 and CDR2: SGHTA, FQGNSA. The CDR3 spells CASTPLDRGKNEQYF. The CDR3 DNA is TGTGCCAGCACCCCTCTGGACAGGGGTAAAAACGAGCAGTACTTC.

V and J are TRBV28 and TRBJ1-5; D perhaps matches TRBD1 (6 bases). The CDR3 has 12 amino acids. The V end lost 10 bases, the J end lost 2 bases, and 9 bases lay between the germline ends. The V gene's germline CDR1 is MDHEN and CDR2 SYDVKM. The CDR3 bases are TGTGCCACTTGGACAGGCAATCAGCCCCAGCATTTT. Protein: CATWTGNQPQHF.

This clone was picked up many times. This rearrangement joins TRBV12-5 to TRBJ2-2, with no clear D. CDR3 length: 11 amino acids. CDR1 and CDR2 (germline): LGHNT, FRNRAP. Trimming took off 5 bases at V and 8 bases at J, with 6 bases between the two ends. CDR3 loop: CASGNTGELFF. The CDR3 region has the DNA TGTGCTAGTGGTAATACAGGGGAGCTGTTTTTT.

This clone has a count of ten or more. The CDR3 loop is CASSLWTAYGYTF. As DNA, the CDR3 is TGTGCCAGCAGCCTCTGGACAGCCTATGGCTACACCTTC. The chain links TRBV5-6 to TRBJ1-2; TRBD1 is a possible D gene (6 bases). CDR3 length equals 13 residues. In germline, CDR1 is SGHDT, CDR2 YYEEEE. The germline V and J ends were trimmed by 4 bases and 4 bases, with 11 bases remaining between them.

There are many counts of this clone. The chain is built from TRBV5-4 and TRBJ2-7; 10 bases are a match to TRBD2. V trimming: 1 base; J trimming: 2 bases; junction bases outside the gene matches: 9. The germline V gene has CDR1 SGHNT and CDR2 YYREEE (reference sequence). The CDR3 runs to 17 residues. CDR3 DNA sequence: TGTGCCAGCAGCTTGCATGGTAGCGGGGGGACCCCCTACGAGCAGTACTTC. Amino acids: CASSLHGSGGTPYEQYF.

This rearrangement joins TRBV10-1 to TRBJ2-7; 8 bases agree with TRBD1. Trimming removed 4 bases from V and 3 bases from J; junction bases left unmatched: 2. CDR3 length: 13 amino acids. CDR1 WNHNN and CDR2 SYGVQD come from the germline V gene (reference sequence). CDR3 nucleotide sequence: TGCGCCAGCAGTGCGGGACAGGACTACGAGCAGTACGTC. Residues: CASSAGQDYEQYV.

The table lists this clone with many counts. This chain uses TRBV19 with TRBJ2-5, with D hard to call. Between the trimmed V and J ends, which lost 2 bases and 4 bases, there was a span of 2 bases. This CDR3 has 11 amino acids. From germline, CDR1 is LNHDA and CDR2 SQIVND (reference sequence). The CDR3 spells CASSISETQYF. Here the CDR3 DNA reads TGTGCCAGTAGTATATCAGAGACCCAGTACTTC.

Relative to its sample, this clone is medium-sized. The sample has other DNA sequences that encode this CDR3 too. The chain uses TRBV11-3 and TRBJ2-1; D uncertain. The ends were cut back, 1 base at V and 3 bases at J, with 10 bases in the middle. This CDR3 is 15 amino acids long. Germline values: CDR1 SGHNT, CDR2 YENEEA. The CDR3 sequence: CASSLGPPGYNEQFF. CDR3 DNA sequence: TGTGCCAGCAGCTTAGGCCCGCCGGGCTACAATGAGCAGTTCTTC.

This chain connects TRBV30 to TRBJ1-2; the D gene is possibly TRBD1 (6 bases). V dropped 1 base and J dropped 7 bases, with 13 bases sitting between them. The length of the CDR3 is 13 residues. Germline V CDR1 and CDR2: GTSNPN, SVGIG (reference sequence). DNA of the CDR3: TGTGCCTGGAGTGGACAGGCCCACGGTGGCTACACCTTC. Protein: CAWSGQAHGGYTF.

This clone has at least ten counts. The chain employs TRBV7-8 and TRBJ2-1; TRBD2 aligns across 12 bases. CDR3 length: 15 residues. Germline CDR1 and CDR2: SGHVS and FQNEAQ. V lost 7 bases, J lost 7 bases, and 8 bases stayed unmatched. Written as DNA, the CDR3 is TGTGCCAGCACCTCTAGCGGGAGGGTCGGAAATGAGCAGTTCTTC. It is translated as CASTSSGRVGNEQFF.

This clone is medium-sized. V and J are TRBV7-2 and TRBJ1-1; no clear D gene. This CDR3 is built from 13 residues. Looked up from germline, CDR1 is SGHTA and CDR2 is FQGNSA. V was shortened by 4 bases and J by 5 bases, with 11 bases between the two germline ends. CDR3: CASSSLDRTEAFF. Here the CDR3 DNA reads TGTGCCAGCAGCTCCCTCGACCGTACTGAAGCTTTCTTT.

A word on this clone: This may be a read error: a much more frequent sequence differs by one nucleotide. The CDR3 reads CASRWDREDEQFF. In nucleotides, the CDR3 is TGTGCCAGTAGGTGGGACAGGGAGGATGAGCAGTTCTTC. The V gene is TRBV19, the J gene TRBJ2-1, with 9 bases identical to TRBD1. There are 13 residues in the CDR3. After removal of 6 bases from V and 8 bases from J, the junction contained 5 bases not matched to a gene. Germline V gives CDR1 LNHDA, CDR2 SQIVND (reference sequence).

This clone was detected only a few times. The V call is TRBV28, the J call TRBJ1-6; 7 bases fit TRBD1. This CDR3 is built from 15 residues. Per germline, CDR1 MDHEN and CDR2 SYDVKM. Trimming at V came to 3 bases and at J to 7 bases, leaving 6 bases not matched to a gene. The CDR3 spells CASSLAGTVNSPLHF. CDR3 nucleotides: TGTGCCAGCAGTTTGGCCGGGACAGTGAATTCACCCCTCCACTTT.

This clone was observed many times. The V call is TRBV5-6, the J call TRBJ2-7; 10 nucleotides agree with TRBD2. Germline V gives CDR1 SGHDT, CDR2 YYEEEE. V lost 1 base and J lost 4; bases outside the gene matches: 2. This CDR3 spans 14 amino acids. The CDR3 here is CASSLPTSGYEQYF. In nucleotides, the CDR3 is TGTGCCAGCAGCTTGCCGACTAGCGGGTACGAGCAGTACTTC. The full variable domain, in which reference TRBV5-6 and TRBJ2-7 provide the parts outside the CDR3, is DAGVTQSPTHLIKTRGQQVTLRCSPKSGHDTVSWYQQALGQGPQFIFQYYEEEERQRGNFPDRFSGHQFPNYSSELNVNALLLGDSALYLCASSLPTSGYEQYFGPGTRLTVT.

This clone showed up many times. V and J are TRBV6-1 and TRBJ1-2; D call uncertain. With 6 bases removed from V and 1 base from J, the gap between germline ends came to 12 bases. This CDR3 contains 14 residues. Germline V gives CDR1 MNHNS, CDR2 SASEGT. DNA of the CDR3: TGTGCCAGCAGCCCCTGGGAGGGTAACTATGGCTACACCTTC. Translated: CASSPWEGNYGYTF.

This clone was counted ten times or more. V gene TRBV6-1 combines with J gene TRBJ2-1, with 9 bases matching TRBD1. V lost 10 bases, J lost 4 bases, and 11 bases stayed unmatched. In germline, CDR1 is MNHNS, CDR2 SASEGT. CDR3 length equals 15 residues. This CDR3 reads CATSMGQGGYNEQFF. The CDR3 DNA follows: TGTGCCACATCGATGGGACAGGGCGGATACAATGAGCAGTTCTTC.

The chain joins TRBV6-2 or TRBV6-3 to TRBJ2-7, with D possibly called TRBD1 or TRBD2 (6 bases each). CDR1 is MNHEY, CDR2 SVGEGT, per germline. V was cut by 0 bases and J by 4 bases, with 16 bases left in between. The CDR3 spans 16 residues. The CDR3 DNA follows: TGTGCCAGCAGTTACTCGGCGCGGGAAGGGGGTTACGAGCAGTACTTC. Translation gives CASSYSAREGGYEQYF.

This clone is medium-sized (0.01 to 0.1%). The V gene is TRBV14, the J gene TRBJ2-3; D might be TRBD2 (5 bases). The CDR3 length is 15 residues. Germline-derived CDR1 and CDR2 are SGHDN and FVKESK. The germline V and J ends were trimmed by 4 bases and 0 bases, with 11 bases remaining between them. The CDR3 loop is CASSRTGISTDTQYF. The DNA of the CDR3 is TGTGCCAGCAGCCGAACGGGGATCAGCACAGATACGCAGTATTTT.

Many counts were recorded for this clone. The chain couples TRBV20-1 to TRBJ2-7, with 10 bases matching TRBD2. CDR1 and CDR2 from the germline V gene are DFQATT and SNEGSKA (reference sequence). J lost 4 bases, V lost 3 bases, and 9 bases had no gene match. The CDR3 covers 15 residues. The CDR3 spells CSASGLAGASYEQYF. DNA for the CDR3: TGCAGTGCTAGTGGGCTAGCGGGAGCCTCGTACGAGCAGTACTTC.

This rearrangement joins TRBV20-1 to TRBJ2-7; TRBD2 matches 13 bases. CDR3 length: 16 amino acids. Looked up from germline, CDR1 is DFQATT and CDR2 is SNEGSKA (reference sequence). Losses at the gene ends were 0 bases for V and 3 bases for J; bases not matched to a gene: 5. As DNA, the CDR3 is TGCAGTGCTAGAGATCTACTAGCGGGAGGGCGCTACGAGCAGTACTTC. Translating it yields CSARDLLAGGRYEQYF.

In this sample, this clone turned up many times. The chain has TRBV28 and TRBJ2-2; D uncertain. Germline CDR1 MDHEN, CDR2 SYDVKM. The CDR3 loop spans 13 amino acids. V was cut by 10 bases and J by 5 bases, with 14 bases left in between. The CDR3 protein is CAIFSRWTGELFF. The CDR3 DNA reads as TGTGCCATCTTCTCTCGGTGGACCGGGGAGCTGTTTTTT.

This clone has at least ten counts. The same CDR3 arises from other DNA sequences in this sample as well. This rearrangement joins TRBV5-1 to TRBJ1-1, with D uncertain. CDR1 is SGHRS and CDR2 is YFSETQ in the germline V gene. The V end lost 0 bases, the J end lost 7 bases, and 7 bases lay between the germline ends. The CDR3 is 12 amino acids. CDR3 sequence (DNA): TGCGCCAGCAGCTTGGAGGGAAGTGAAGCTTTCTTT. It is translated as CASSLEGSEAFF. The whole variable domain, filled in from reference TRBV5-1 and TRBJ1-1, reads KAGVTQTPRYLIKTRGQQVTLSCSPISGHRSVSWYQQTPGQGLQFLFEYFSETQRNKGNFPGRFSGRQFSNSRSEMNVSTLELGDSALYLCASSLEGSEAFFGQGTRLTVV.

Ten or more counts support this clone. The gene calls are TRBV2 and TRBJ2-3; 10 positions agree with TRBD2. Unmatched junction bases numbered 6, after V lost 3 bases and J lost 3 bases. This CDR3 contains 16 residues. Per germline, CDR1 SNHLY and CDR2 FYNNEI. CDR3 residues: CASSDRTSGDTDTQYF. Here the CDR3 DNA reads TGTGCCAGCAGTGACCGGACTAGCGGAGATACAGATACGCAGTATTTT.

By proportion, this clone is medium-sized. The V gene is TRBV11-3, the J gene TRBJ2-2; no definite D call. Looked up from germline, CDR1 is SGHNT and CDR2 is YENEEA. The CDR3 sequence is 13 residues long. Trimming removed 3 bases from V and 7 bases from J, with 9 bases in between. CDR3 region: CASSFSFHGELFF. The CDR3 DNA is TGTGCCAGCAGCTTTAGCTTCCACGGGGAGCTGTTTTTT. The whole variable domain, remainder taken from reference TRBV11-3 and TRBJ2-2, is EAGVVQSPRYKIIEKKQPVAFWCNPISGHNTLYWYLQNLGQGPELLIRYENEEAVDDSQLPKDRFSAERLKGVDSTLKIQPAELGDSAVYLCASSFSFHGELFFGEGSRLTVL.

This clone is termed medium-sized. The chain uses TRBV20-1 and TRBJ1-1; D is possibly TRBD1 (6 bases). Trimming removed 0 bases at V and 2 bases at J, with 13 bases between. Germline lookup yields CDR1 DFQATT and CDR2 SNEGSKA (reference sequence). The CDR3 sequence is 15 residues long. The CDR3 loop is CSARDLGTQNTEAFF. In nucleotides, the CDR3 is TGCAGTGCTAGAGATCTCGGGACACAAAACACTGAAGCTTTCTTT.

This clone occurred many times. This sequence joins TRBV16 and TRBJ1-1; D gene unclear. The germline V gene has CDR1 KGHSY and CDR2 FQNENV. V dropped 1 base and J dropped 0 bases, with 9 bases sitting between them. This CDR3 comprises 15 residues. The DNA of the CDR3 is TGTGCCAGCAGCCAATACAAACTGATGAACACTGAAGCTTTCTTT. Protein product: CASSQYKLMNTEAFF. Filled out from reference TRBV16 and TRBJ1-1, the complete variable domain reads GEEVAQTPKHLVRGEGQKAKLYCAPIKGHSYVFWYQQVLKNEFKFLISFQNENVFDETGMPKERFSAKCLPNSPCSLEIQATKLEDSAVYFCASSQYKLMNTEAFFGQGTRLTVV.

The table lists this clone with a few counts. This may come from a read error, since a much larger clone is one base off. J is TRBJ2-3 and V is TRBV2; 10 bases are shared with TRBD2. Germline CDR1 reads SNHLY; CDR2 reads FYNNEI. V shed 3 bases, J shed 5 bases, and the junction held 8 bases outside the gene matches. This CDR3 region has 16 residues. Written as DNA, the CDR3 is TGTGCCAGCAGTGACCGGACTAGCGGAGATAAAGATACGCAGTATTTT. Its protein product is CASSDRTSGDKDTQYF.

This clone has at least ten counts. The chain employs TRBV19 and TRBJ1-2, with a possible D match to TRBD1 (5 bases). The germline gives CDR1 LNHDA, CDR2 SQIVND (reference sequence). V shed 7 bases and J shed 8 bases, with 20 bases lying between them. The CDR3 contains 14 residues. CDR3 loop: CASIRRPLGEGYTF. The CDR3, as DNA: TGTGCCAGTATACGGAGGCCCTTAGGGGAGGGCTACACCTTC.

This clone was counted at least ten times. This chain links TRBV2 with TRBJ2-7, with TRBD2 matching over 7 bases. Germline-derived CDR1 and CDR2 are SNHLY and FYNNEI. Trimming at V came to 4 bases and at J to 4 bases, leaving 7 bases not matched to a gene. This CDR3 region has 14 residues. The CDR3 bases are TGTGCCAGCAGTGCCCAGCGGGGTGAATACGAGCAGTACTTC. Translated, it gives CASSAQRGEYEQYF.